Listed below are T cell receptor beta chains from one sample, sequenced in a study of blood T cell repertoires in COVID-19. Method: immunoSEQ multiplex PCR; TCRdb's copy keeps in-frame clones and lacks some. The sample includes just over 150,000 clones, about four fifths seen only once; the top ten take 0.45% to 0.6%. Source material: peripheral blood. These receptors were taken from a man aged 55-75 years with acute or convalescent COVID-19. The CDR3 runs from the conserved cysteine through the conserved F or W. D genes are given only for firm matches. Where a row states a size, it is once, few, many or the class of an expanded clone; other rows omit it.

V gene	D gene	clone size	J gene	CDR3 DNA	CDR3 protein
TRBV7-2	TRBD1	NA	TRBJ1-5	TGTGCCAGCAGCTTAGCAGGGACAGGGGTCAATCAGCCCCAGCATTTT	CASSLAGTGVNQPQHF
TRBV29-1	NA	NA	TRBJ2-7	TGCAGCGTTCCTTTAACTGTGGACGAGCAGTACTTC	CSVPLTVDEQYF
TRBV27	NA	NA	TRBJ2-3	TGTGCCAGCAGTTCCGTGCTAGCAACAGATACGCAGTATTTT	CASSSVLATDTQYF
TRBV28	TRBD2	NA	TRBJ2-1	TGTGCCAGCAGTTCCCCGGGACTAGGATCCCACAATGAGCAGTTCTTC	CASSSPGLGSHNEQFF
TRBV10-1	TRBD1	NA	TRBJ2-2	TGCGCCGGAATACAGGGACAGGGGGTACCCGGGGAGCTGTTTTTT	CAGIQGQGVPGELFF
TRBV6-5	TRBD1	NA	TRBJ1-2	TGTGCCAGCAGTCAGACAGGGATCTATGGCTACACCTTC	CASSQTGIYGYTF
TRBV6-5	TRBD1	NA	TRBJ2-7	TGTGCCATAGGACAGGGTTACGAGCAGTACTTC	CAIGQGYEQYF
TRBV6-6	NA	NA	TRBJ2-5	TGTGCCAGCAGCCCACTGGGACTCGCCACGGGGACCCAGTACTTC	CASSPLGLATGTQYF
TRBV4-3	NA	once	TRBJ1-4	TGCGCCAGCAGCCCTGACTGGAGAACTAATGAAAAACTGTTTTTT	CASSPDWRTNEKLFF
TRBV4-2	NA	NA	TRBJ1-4	TGTGCCAGCAGCAAGGGACTGTCCAATGAAAAACTGTTTTTT	CASSKGLSNEKLFF
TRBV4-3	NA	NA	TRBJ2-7	TGCGCCAGCAGCCATCGGTACAGGGATTACGAGCAGTACTTC	CASSHRYRDYEQYF
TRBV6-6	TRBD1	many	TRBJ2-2	TGTGCCAGCAGTTATAATGGACAGGGGGCCGCCGGGGAGCTGTTTTTT	CASSYNGQGAAGELFF